The TCR beta chain under discussion was sequenced for a study of graft-versus-host responses after intestinal transplantation. V lost 4 bases, J lost 2 bases, and 5 bases stayed unmatched. CDR1 is SGHVS, CDR2 FNYEAQ, per germline. This CDR3 is 15 amino acids long. Points on this clone: Its cognate antigen is unknown.

Using immunoSEQ multiplex PCR, the repertoire was profiled, and TCRdb retains in-frame clones only, with some absent. The profile shows tens of thousands of clones, around 89% of them singletons. This clonotype originated in a human donor who received an intestinal transplant. The material sequenced was unstimulated CD8+ T cells sorted from spleen or lymph node cells, taken before intestinal transplant. The chain couples TRBV7-6 to TRBJ1-1; 9 nucleotides agree with TRBD1. The CDR3 sequence: CASSSDRGFNTEAFF. The CDR3 bases are TGTGCCAGCAGCTCAGACAGGGGGTTTAACACTGAAGCTTTCTTT.